The 8 T cell receptor beta chains below were found in one sample sequenced in a study of cytomegalovirus exposure and HLA in healthy donors (TCRdb year 2017). Preparation of the library involved the immunoSEQ multiplex PCR assay. For the multiplex PCR, a mixture combining 60 forward primers for TCR Vbeta segments and 13 reverse primers for TCR Jbeta segments was used. TCRdb took this table from immuneACCESS and kept in-frame rearrangements with V and J called. Such tables lack part of the clones; where checked against another copy, unresolved V genes explain under half of the gap, and the rest is unexplained. The sample contains around 68,000 clones, roughly four fifths of them found a single time. The ten largest account for around 7.3% of the sample. Sequenced material: PBMCs. All receptors derive from a woman under 40 in good health and CMV-seropositive.

CDR3 DNA: TGTGCCAGCAGTGTCGCCCCAACAGGGCTGAGGAACTATGGCTACACCTTC. Protein product: CASSVAPTGLRNYGYTF. The chain joins TRBV6-1 to TRBJ1-2, with a tentative D call TRBD1 (6 bases). V was clipped by 4 bases and J by 2 bases, with 20 bases between them. The germline V gene has CDR1 MNHNS and CDR2 SASEGT. This CDR3 comprises 17 residues.

This rearrangement joins TRBV18 to TRBJ1-2; weak D call: TRBD1 (6 bases). There are 16 residues in the CDR3. Germline V gene data show CDR1 as KGHSH and CDR2 as LQKENI. The V gene lost 3 bases and the J gene lost 2 bases, with 16 bases spanning the gap. The CDR3 protein is CASSPAGAVGNYGYTF. DNA of the CDR3: TGTGCCAGCTCACCGGCAGGGGCTGTGGGGAACTATGGCTACACCTTC.

The chain uses TRBV29-1 and TRBJ1-2; D may be TRBD1 (5 bases). The length of the CDR3 is 13 residues. With 1 base removed from V and 7 bases from J, the gap between germline ends came to 13 bases. CDR1 is SQVTM, CDR2 ANQGSEA, per germline. As DNA, the CDR3 is TGCAGCGTTGAAGGGGGCGGGACGGTTGGCTACACCTTC. Encoded protein: CSVEGGGTVGYTF.

J is TRBJ1-5 and V is TRBV28, with a tentative D call TRBD1 (5 bases). Germline-derived CDR1 and CDR2 are MDHEN and SYDVKM. CDR3 length: 14 amino acids. V lost 3 bases, J lost 5 bases, and 11 bases lay in between. CDR3 residues: CASSFVGGDQPQHF. Here the CDR3 DNA reads TGTGCCAGCAGTTTTGTGGGGGGTGATCAGCCCCAGCATTTT. The whole variable domain, filled in from reference TRBV28 and TRBJ1-5, reads DVKVTQSSRYLVKRTGEKVFLECVQDMDHENMFWYRQDPGLGLRLIYFSYDVKMKEKGDIPEGYSVSREKKERFSLILESASTNQTSMYLCASSFVGGDQPQHFGDGTRLSIL.

J is TRBJ1-2 and V is TRBV9; 11 positions agree with TRBD1. The germline V gene encodes CDR1 SGDLS and CDR2 YYNGEE. The CDR3 has 15 amino acids. V was pared by 3 bases and J by 4 bases, with 5 bases of the junction left unmatched. The CDR3, as DNA: TGTGCCAGCAGCGCTGGGGGACAGGGGGGCTATGGCTACACCTTC. This translates into CASSAGGQGGYGYTF.

Comment on this clone: The junction departs from the called germline gene at one end, perhaps through a read error. The CDR3 protein is CASSLGLAGGNEQFF. The DNA for the CDR3 is TGTGCTAGCAGCTTAGGTCTAGCGGGAGGTAATGAGCAGTTCTTC. The chain carries TRBV7-7 and TRBJ2-1; 11 bases align to TRBD2. The CDR3 is 15 residues long. CDR1 is SSHAT and CDR2 is FNYEAQ in the germline V gene (reference sequence). Full variable domain (remainder filled in from reference TRBV7-7 and TRBJ2-1): GAGVSQSPRYKVTKRGQDVTLRCDPISSHATLYWYQQALGQGPEFLTYFNYEAQPDKSGLPSDRFSAERPEGSISTLTIQRTEQRDSAMYRCASSLGLAGGNEQFFGPGTRLTVL.

This chain links TRBV7-9 with TRBJ1-2, with a possible D match to TRBD1 (5 bases). CDR3 length: 13 residues. Trimming pared 1 base from V and 8 bases from J, leaving 11 bases between. CDR1 and CDR2 (germline): SEHNR, FQNEAQ (reference sequence). CDR3: CASSLESGWGYTF. The CDR3 DNA sequence: TGTGCCAGCAGCTTAGAATCAGGGTGGGGCTACACCTTC.

This chain joins TRBV10-1 and TRBJ2-2, with D possibly being TRBD2 (6 bases). Germline assignment: CDR1 WNHNN and CDR2 SYGVQD (reference sequence). Trimming pared 7 bases from V and 3 bases from J, leaving 9 bases between. The CDR3 is 13 amino acids. The CDR3 loop reads CASTRGYTGELFF. CDR3 bases: TGCGCCAGCACCCGGGGGTACACCGGGGAGCTGTTTTTT.